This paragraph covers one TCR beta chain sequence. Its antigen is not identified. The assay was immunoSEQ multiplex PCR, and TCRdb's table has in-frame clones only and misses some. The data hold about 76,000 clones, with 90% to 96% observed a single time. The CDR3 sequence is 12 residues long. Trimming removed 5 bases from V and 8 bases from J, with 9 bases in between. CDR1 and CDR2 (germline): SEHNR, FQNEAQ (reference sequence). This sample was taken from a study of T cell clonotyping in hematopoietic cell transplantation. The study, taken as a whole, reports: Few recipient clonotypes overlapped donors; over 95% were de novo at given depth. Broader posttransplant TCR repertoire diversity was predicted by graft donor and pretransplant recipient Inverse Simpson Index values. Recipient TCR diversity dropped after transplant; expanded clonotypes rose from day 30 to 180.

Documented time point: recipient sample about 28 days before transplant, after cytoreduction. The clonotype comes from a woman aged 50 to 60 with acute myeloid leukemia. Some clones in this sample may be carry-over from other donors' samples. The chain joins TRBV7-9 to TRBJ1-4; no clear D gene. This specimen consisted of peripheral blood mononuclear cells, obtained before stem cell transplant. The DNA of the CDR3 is TGTGCCAGCAGCCGAGATGGCGAAAAACTGTTTTTT. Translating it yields CASSRDGEKLFF.